This T cell receptor (beta chain) appears in the sequencing data of a study of T-cell reconstitution after alpha-beta-depleted transplantation in children. Notes on the study in general: As was reported, about two months after transplant, alpha-beta T cells came from several hundred expanded graft clones. One year post-transplant, T-cell counts and diversity were largely derived from T cells produced anew.

A library of TCRbeta sequences, prepared with unique molecular identifiers, was generated. TCRdb fed the PCR reads into MiXCR, producing one record per CDR3 protein. The sample carries about 980,000 distinct CDR3 sequences, roughly 31% recorded once. The length of the CDR3 is 13 residues. Trimming removed 8 bases at V and 5 bases at J, with 14 bases between. CDR1 is MNHEY and CDR2 is SVGEGT in the germline V gene. This clonotype showed up just a few times. Its antigen is as yet unknown. This TCR derives from a boy younger than two who had a stem cell transplant for SCID, so the T cells may come from the graft donor. Source: PBMCs, mostly from graft donor cells, taken 360 days after TCRalphabeta/CD19-depleted stem cell transplant. This chain joins TRBV6-2 or TRBV6-3 and TRBJ2-3; D is uncertain. The CDR3 bases are TGTGCCAGCCGGGCCACCTCGGTAGATACGCAGTATTTT. It yields the protein CASRATSVDTQYF.